This T cell receptor beta chain was identified during a study of CD8+CD57+ T cells in acquired aplastic anemia. Study-level results: Patients and controls turned out to have roughly 30 CD8+ CDR3 sequences in common.

Genomic DNA templated the TCR beta VDJ and CDR3 profiling. TCRdb passed the reads through MiXCR, listing each CDR3 protein once. The repertoire holds some 220,000 distinct CDR3 sequences, approximately 35% seen once, with more than 0.95% in the top ten. This clonotype was recorded a few times. Its antigen remains unidentified. Trimming cost V 2 bases and J 9 bases, with 11 bases left between them. The CDR3 has 12 residues. The germline CDR1 and CDR2 sequences are GTSNPN and SVGIG (reference sequence). Sequenced sample: sorted CD4+, CD8+, or CD8+CD57+ T cells (not recorded which) from PBMCs. This sequence was found in a human donor in good health, serving as a control. The J gene is TRBJ1-5, the V gene TRBV30; D remains unclear. The CDR3 DNA follows: TGTGCCTGGAGTAGAGCAACCGGGCCCCAGCATTTT. This sequence encodes CAWSRATGPQHF.